The clone carrying this T cell receptor beta chain was counted at least ten times. The source of the sample is a study of T cells in Graves' hyperthyroidism and ophthalmopathy. The CDR3 extends over 16 amino acids. Germline-derived CDR1 and CDR2 are SGHNT and YENEEA. Trimming cost V 5 bases and J 7 bases; bases outside gene matches: 13. The authors took PBMCs from roughly 10 ml fresh peripheral blood. The CDR3 regions of TCR beta were amplified from RNA transcripts. A first-round RT-PCR of the TCR CDR3 used the HTBI primer set. TCRdb used MiXCR to reprocess the multiplex PCR reads, holding one entry per CDR3 protein. The profile shows hundreds of thousands of distinct CDR3 sequences, approximately 14% of them singletons.

This chain uses TRBV11-3 with TRBJ1-1; 10 nucleotides match TRBD1. The clonotype comes from a man between 18 and 35 years old with Graves' ophthalmopathy. The specimen sequenced was blood. In DNA form, the CDR3 reads TGTGCCAGCAGCCCCCACCCCGGGACAGGGGACCGTGAAGCTTTCTTT. Encoded protein: CASSPHPGTGDREAFF.